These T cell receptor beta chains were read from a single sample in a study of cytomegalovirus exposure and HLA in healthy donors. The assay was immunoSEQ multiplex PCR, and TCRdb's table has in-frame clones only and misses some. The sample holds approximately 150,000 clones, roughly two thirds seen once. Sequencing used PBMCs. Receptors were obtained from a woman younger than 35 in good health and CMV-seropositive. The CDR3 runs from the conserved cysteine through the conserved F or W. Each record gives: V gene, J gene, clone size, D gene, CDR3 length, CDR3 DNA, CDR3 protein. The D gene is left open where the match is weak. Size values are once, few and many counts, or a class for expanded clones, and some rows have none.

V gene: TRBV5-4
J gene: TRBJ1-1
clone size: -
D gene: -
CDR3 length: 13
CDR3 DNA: TGTGCCACGACCGACAGGTTTAACACTGAAGCTTTCTTT
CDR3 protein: CATTDRFNTEAFF

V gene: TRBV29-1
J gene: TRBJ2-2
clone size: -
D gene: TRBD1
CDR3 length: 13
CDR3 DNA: TGCAGCGCGGGACAGAGAAACACCGGGGAGCTGTTTTTT
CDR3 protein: CSAGQRNTGELFF

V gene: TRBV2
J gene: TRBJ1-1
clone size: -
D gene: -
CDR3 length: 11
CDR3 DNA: TGTGCCAGCAGTGAGACGACATCGGCTTTCTTT
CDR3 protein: CASSETTSAFF

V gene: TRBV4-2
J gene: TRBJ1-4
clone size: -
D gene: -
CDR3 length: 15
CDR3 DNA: TGTGCCAGCAGCCAAGAGGACACAACTAATGAAAAACTGTTTTTT
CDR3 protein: CASSQEDTTNEKLFF

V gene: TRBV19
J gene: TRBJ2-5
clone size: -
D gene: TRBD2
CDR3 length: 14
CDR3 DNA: TGTGCCAGTAGGGCGGGGGGGGCACAAGAGACCCAGTACTTC
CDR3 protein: CASRAGGAQETQYF

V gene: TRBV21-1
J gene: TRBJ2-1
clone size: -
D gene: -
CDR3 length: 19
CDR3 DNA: TGTGCCAGCAGCAAGAGGAACAAGGCCCCGAAATTAATCTACAATGAGCAGTTCTTC
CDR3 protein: CASSKRNKAPKLIYNEQFF

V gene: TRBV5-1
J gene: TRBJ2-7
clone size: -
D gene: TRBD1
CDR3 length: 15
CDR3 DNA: TGCGCCAGCAGCCCAACCGGGACAGGGTTTGACGAGCAGTACTTC
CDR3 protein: CASSPTGTGFDEQYF

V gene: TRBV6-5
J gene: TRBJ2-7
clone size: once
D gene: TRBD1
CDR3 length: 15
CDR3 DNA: TGTGCCAGCAGTTACGGACCAGGGGGCGGCTACGAGCAGTACTTC
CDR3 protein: CASSYGPGGGYEQYF

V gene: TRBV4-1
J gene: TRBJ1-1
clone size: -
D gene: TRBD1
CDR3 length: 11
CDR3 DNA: TGCGCCACGACGACAGGGGGTGAAGCTTTCTTT
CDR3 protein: CATTTGGEAFF

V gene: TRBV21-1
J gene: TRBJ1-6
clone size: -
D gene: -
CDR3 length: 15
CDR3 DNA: TGTGCCAGCAGCAAAGAGACACATAATAATTCATCCCTCCACTTT
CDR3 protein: CASSKETHNNSSLHF

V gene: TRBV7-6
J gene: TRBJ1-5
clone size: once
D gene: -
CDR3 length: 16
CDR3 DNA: TGTGCCAGCAGCCAGGGGACGCAGGATAGCAATCAGCCCCAGCATTTT
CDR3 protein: CASSQGTQDSNQPQHF

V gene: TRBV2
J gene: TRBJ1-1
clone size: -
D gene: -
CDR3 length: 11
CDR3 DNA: TGTGCCAGCAAAGCGAACACTGAAGCTTTCTTT
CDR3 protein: CASKANTEAFF

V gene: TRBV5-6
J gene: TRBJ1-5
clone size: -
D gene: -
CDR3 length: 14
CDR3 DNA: TGTGCCAGCAGTGTGGGGGGGAGCAATCAGCCCCAGCATTTT
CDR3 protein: CASSVGGSNQPQHF

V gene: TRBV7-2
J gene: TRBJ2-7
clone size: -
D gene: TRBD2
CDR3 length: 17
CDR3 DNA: TGTGCCAGCAGCGCACACAATGGTAGCGGGGGGGCATACGAGCAGTACTTC
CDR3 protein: CASSAHNGSGGAYEQYF

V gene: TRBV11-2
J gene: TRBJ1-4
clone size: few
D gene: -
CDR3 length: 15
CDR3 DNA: TGTGCCAGCAGTGGAGGGGGGGGGTCCTGGGAAAAACTGTTTTTT
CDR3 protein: CASSGGGGSWEKLFF

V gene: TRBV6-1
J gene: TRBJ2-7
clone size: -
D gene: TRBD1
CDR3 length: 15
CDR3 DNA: TGTGCCAGCAGTTTAGACGGGACAGGGGGAAACGAGCAGTACTTC
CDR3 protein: CASSLDGTGGNEQYF

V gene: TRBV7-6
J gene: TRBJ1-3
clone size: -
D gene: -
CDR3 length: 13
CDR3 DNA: TGTGCCAGCAGCTTTCAGGTCGGAAACACCATATATTTT
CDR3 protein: CASSFQVGNTIYF

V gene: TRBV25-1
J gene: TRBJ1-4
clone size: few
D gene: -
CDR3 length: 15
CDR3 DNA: TGTGCCAGCAGAGGGGATCACAGGGAGATGAGAAAACTGTTTTTT
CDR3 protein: CASRGDHREMRKLFF

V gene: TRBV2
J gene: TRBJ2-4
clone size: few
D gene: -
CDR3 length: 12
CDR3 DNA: TGTGCCAGCAGTGAAACGGGGGACATTCAGTACTTC
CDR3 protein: CASSETGDIQYF

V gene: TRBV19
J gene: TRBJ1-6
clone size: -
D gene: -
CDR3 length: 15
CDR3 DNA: TGTGCCAGTAGTACCCGCGGGTCTCTAAATTCACCCCTCCACTTT
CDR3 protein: CASSTRGSLNSPLHF

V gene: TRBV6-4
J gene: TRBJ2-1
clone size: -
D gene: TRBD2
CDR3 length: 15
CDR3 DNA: TGTGCCAGCAGTGACTCGGCTAGCGGGGGGACCGAGCAGTTCTTC
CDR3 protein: CASSDSASGGTEQFF

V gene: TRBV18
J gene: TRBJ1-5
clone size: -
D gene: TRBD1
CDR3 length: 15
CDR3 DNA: TGTGCCAGCTCACCTGGGACAGGGGACAATCAGCCCCAGCATTTT
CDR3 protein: CASSPGTGDNQPQHF

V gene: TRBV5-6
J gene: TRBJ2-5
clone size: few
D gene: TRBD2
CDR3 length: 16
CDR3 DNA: TGTGCCAGCAGTTGGATCGGGGGGGCCTCTATAGAGACCCAGTACTTC
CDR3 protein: CASSWIGGASIETQYF

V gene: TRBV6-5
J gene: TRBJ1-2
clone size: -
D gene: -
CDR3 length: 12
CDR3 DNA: TGTGCCAGCAGTAGAAGGGGGGGAGGCTACACCTTC
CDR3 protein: CASSRRGGGYTF

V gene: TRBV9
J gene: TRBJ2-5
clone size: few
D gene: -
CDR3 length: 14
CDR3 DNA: TGTGCCAGCAGCGTATCAGCGGCTCAAGAGACCCAGTACTTC
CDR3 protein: CASSVSAAQETQYF

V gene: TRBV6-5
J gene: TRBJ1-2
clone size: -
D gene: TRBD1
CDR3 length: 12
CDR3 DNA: TGTGCCAGCAGTCTGACAGGGGGAAGCTACACCTTC
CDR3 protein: CASSLTGGSYTF

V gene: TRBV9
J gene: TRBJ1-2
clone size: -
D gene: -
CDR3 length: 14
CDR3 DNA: TGTGCCAGCAGCCCCCGATCGACAGGCTATGGCTACACCTTC
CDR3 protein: CASSPRSTGYGYTF

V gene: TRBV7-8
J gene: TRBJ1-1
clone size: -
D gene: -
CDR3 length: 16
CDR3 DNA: TGTGCCAGCAGCTTAACTGAGGGGGGGGCGAACACTGAAGCTTTCTTT
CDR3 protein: CASSLTEGGANTEAFF